Listed below are T cell receptor beta chains from one sample, sequenced in a study of CD8 T cells in Susac syndrome. TCRdb re-called the immunoSEQ multiplex PCR reads with MiXCR, one entry per CDR3 protein. The top ten hold around 0.18% of the sample, which has about 290,000 distinct CDR3 sequences, around nine tenths seen once. The sequencing sample was made of CD8+ T cells from PBMCs. The receptors originated from a human donor with multiple sclerosis. The CDR3 runs from the conserved cysteine through the conserved F or W. D genes are given only for firm matches. Expanded clones get a size class; other rows say once, few or many, or leave the size out.

j_call d_call v_call clone_size cdr3_aa cdr3_nt
TRBJ2-6 . TRBV6-2/TRBV6-3 . CASSYYPDAVSSGANVLTF TGTGCCAGCAGTTACTACCCCGATGCAGTTAGCTCTGGGGCCAACGTCCTGACTTTC
TRBJ2-7 . TRBV6-5 once CASTAGLGTYEQYF TGTGCCAGCACCGCCGGATTGGGGACCTACGAGCAGTACTTC
TRBJ2-7 TRBD1 TRBV7-9 . CASSLVAGTGSYEQYF TGTGCCAGCAGCTTAGTCGCCGGGACAGGGTCCTACGAGCAGTACTTC
TRBJ2-1 . TRBV27 once CASSLWGSSSYNEQFF TGTGCCAGCAGTTTATGGGGCAGTAGCTCCTACAATGAGCAGTTCTTC
TRBJ2-7 . TRBV18 . CASSNEQVGSYEQYF TGTGCCAGCTCAAACGAACAGGTTGGATCCTACGAGCAGTACTTC
TRBJ1-6 . TRBV5-1 . CASSEDPFSSYNSPLHF TGCGCCAGCAGCGAAGACCCATTCAGCTCCTATAATTCACCCCTCCACTTT
TRBJ2-1 . TRBV7-8 few CASSLAGEQFF TGTGCCAGCTCACTGGCAGGTGAGCAGTTCTTC
TRBJ2-7 . TRBV12-3/TRBV12-4 once CASSGRSPYTYEQYF TGTGCCAGCAGCGGACGGTCCCCATATACTTACGAGCAGTACTTC
TRBJ2-7 . TRBV14 . CASSQVTGGEQYF TGTGCCAGCAGCCAAGTCACAGGAGGCGAGCAGTACTTC
TRBJ1-6 . TRBV3-1 . CASSQDRTSTANSPLHF TGTGCCAGCAGCCAAGATAGGACGAGTACAGCTAATTCACCCCTCCACTTT
TRBJ1-2 . TRBV21-1 . CASSNTYGYTF TGTGCCAGCAGCAATACGTATGGCTACACCTTC
TRBJ2-5 TRBD2 TRBV4-3 . CASSPNRGVETQYF TGCGCCAGCAGCCCCAACCGGGGGGTAGAGACCCAGTACTTC
TRBJ1-5 . TRBV20-1 . CSASKQESNQPQHF TGCAGTGCTAGTAAGCAGGAGAGCAATCAGCCCCAGCATTTT
TRBJ2-7 . TRBV5-6 . CASSSGPQGGEQYF TGTGCCAGCAGCTCAGGCCCTCAGGGGGGCGAGCAGTACTTC
TRBJ1-1 . TRBV5-1 . CASRDFLGETEAFF TGCGCCAGCAGAGATTTTCTTGGCGAGACTGAAGCTTTCTTT
TRBJ2-1 . TRBV5-1 . CASSAGRVVSPMSYNEQFF TGCGCCAGCAGCGCCGGCCGGGTTGTTTCCCCTATGAGTTACAATGAGCAGTTCTTC
TRBJ2-1 TRBD2 TRBV30 . CAWSRGTSGRYGQFF TGTGCCTGGAGTCGCGGGACTAGCGGGAGGTACGGTCAGTTCTTC